Following are 6 T cell receptor beta chains from one sample sequenced in a study of blood T cell repertoires in COVID-19. Produced via immunoSEQ multiplex PCR; TCRdb's table is partial and in-frame only. The data show 90,000 to 120,000 clones, 70% to 90% seen once. Source material: peripheral blood. Receptors were obtained from a human donor in a cohort sampled during active COVID-19.

The chain employs TRBV24-1 and TRBJ2-2; 8 nucleotides align to TRBD2. The V and J ends lost 4 bases and 4 bases, in that order; junction bases with no gene match: 7. The CDR3 consists of 16 residues. Germline V gene data show CDR1 as KGHDR and CDR2 as SFDVKD. CDR3: CATSDISGRGTGELFF. DNA of the CDR3: TGTGCCACCAGTGACATCAGCGGGAGAGGCACCGGGGAGCTGTTTTTT.

This rearrangement joins TRBV10-3 to TRBJ2-3, with a tentative D call TRBD1 (6 bases). The CDR3 runs 13 residues. CDR1 and CDR2 (germline): ENHRY, SYGVKD. The germline V and J ends were trimmed by 10 bases and 3 bases, with 14 bases remaining between them. CDR3 DNA sequence: TGTGCCACCCTACAGGGTCAGACAGATACGCAGTATTTT. It codes for CATLQGQTDTQYF.

This clone was recorded only once. This chain joins TRBV7-2 and TRBJ2-3; maybe TRBD2 (6 bases). The ends were cut back, 3 bases at V and 1 base at J, with 14 bases in the middle. From germline, CDR1 is SGHTA and CDR2 FQGNSA. The CDR3 consists of 16 residues. In nucleotides, the CDR3 is TGTGCCAGCAGCTTTCAGAGCACGGGGGGCACAGATACGCAGTATTTT. Translating gives CASSFQSTGGTDTQYF. Together with reference TRBV7-2 and TRBJ2-3, the CDR3 gives the full variable domain: GAGVSQSPSNKVTEKGKDVELRCDPISGHTALYWYRQSLGQGLEFLIYFQGNSAPDKSGLPSDRFSAERTGGSVSTLTIQRTQQEDSAVYLCASSFQSTGGTDTQYFGPGTRLTVL.

The chain couples TRBV12-3 or TRBV12-4 to TRBJ1-4, with TRBD1 matching 7 bases. CDR3 length: 13 amino acids. Losses at the gene ends were 2 bases for V and 11 bases for J; bases not matched to a gene: 5. In nucleotides, the CDR3 is TGTGCCAGCAGTTTACAGGGGGAAGATAAACTGTTTTTT. Its protein is CASSLQGEDKLFF.

This chain links TRBV12-3 or TRBV12-4 with TRBJ2-3; the match to TRBD2 covers 7 bases. The CDR3 spans 13 residues. Trimming cost V 8 bases and J 7 bases; bases outside gene matches: 9. The CDR3 coding sequence is TGTGCCAGCGGGCAGGGAGGGCACTATACGCAGTATTTT. Amino acid sequence: CASGQGGHYTQYF.

The chain carries TRBV7-9 and TRBJ1-2, with 7 nucleotides matching TRBD1. V was pared by 5 bases and J by 8 bases, with 17 bases of the junction left unmatched. Germline CDR1 reads SEHNR; CDR2 reads FQNEAQ (reference sequence). CDR3 length: 16 residues. This CDR3 reads CASSETDRSSFSGYTF. In nucleotides, the CDR3 is TGTGCCAGCAGCGAAACGGACAGGAGTTCGTTCAGCGGCTACACCTTC. Full variable domain (rest looked up from reference TRBV7-9 and TRBJ1-2): DTGVSQNPRHKITKRGQNVTFRCDPISEHNRLYWYRQTLGQGPEFLTYFQNEAQLEKSRLLSDRFSAERPKGSFSTLEIQRTEQGDSAMYLCASSETDRSSFSGYTFGSGTRLTVV.